The entry below describes one TCR beta chain. Its antigen is not known. Measured with immunoSEQ multiplex PCR; TCRdb has only the in-frame clones, and not every one. The profile shows roughly 130,000 clones, roughly 86% of them singletons. The data were taken from a study of cytomegalovirus exposure and HLA in healthy donors. Overall study results and limits: TCR sequences were mostly rare, though some public TCRs occurred in many donors.

This CDR3 has 13 residues. V gave up 6 bases and J gave up 7 bases, with 10 bases separating them. Germline CDR1 reads SGHTA; CDR2 reads FQGNSA. Sequences were obtained from PBMCs. The source is a man younger than 45 in good health and CMV-seronegative. The V gene is TRBV7-2, the J gene TRBJ1-6, with D possibly being TRBD1 (5 bases). The CDR3 is CASRGGLNSPLHF. The CDR3, as DNA: TGTGCCAGCAGGGGGGGGTTAAATTCACCCCTCCACTTT.